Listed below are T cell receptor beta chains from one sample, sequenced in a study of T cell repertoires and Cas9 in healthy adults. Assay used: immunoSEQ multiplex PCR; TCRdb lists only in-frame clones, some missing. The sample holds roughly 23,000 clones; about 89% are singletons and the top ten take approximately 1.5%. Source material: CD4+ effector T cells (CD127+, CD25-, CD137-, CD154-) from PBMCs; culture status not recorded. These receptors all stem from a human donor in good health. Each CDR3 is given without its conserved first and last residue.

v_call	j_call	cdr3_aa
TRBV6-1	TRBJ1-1	ASIKRQGMGTEAF
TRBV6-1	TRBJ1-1	ASSSGTRNTEAF
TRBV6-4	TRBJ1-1	ASSDVYRAGGTEAF
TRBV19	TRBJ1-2	ASSSLDRGPLLGYT
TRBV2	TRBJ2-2	ASSEGRRDAGELF
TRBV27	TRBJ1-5	ASSLSQRGNQPQH
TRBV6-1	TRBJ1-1	ASSFSTALTEAF
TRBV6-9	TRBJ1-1	ASRTQGNTEAF
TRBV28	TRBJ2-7	ASSFGRGTSYEQY
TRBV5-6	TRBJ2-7	ASSFARGGEQY